A single sample is the source of the 14 T cell receptor beta chains below, sequenced in a study of graft-versus-host responses after intestinal transplantation. Their target antigens are unknown. Repertoires were generated with immunoSEQ multiplex PCR, while TCRdb's copy carries only in-frame clones and drops some. The table lists approximately 26,000 clones, about 80% of them singletons. Material: unstimulated CD4+ T cells sorted from spleen or lymph node cells, obtained before intestinal transplant. All receptors come from a human donor who received an intestinal transplant.

The chain employs TRBV5-1 and TRBJ2-1; D possibly matches TRBD1 or TRBD2 (5 bases each). V was pared by 3 bases and J by 7 bases, with 14 bases between. CDR1 and CDR2 from the germline V gene are SGHRS and YFSETQ. The CDR3 consists of 14 residues. CDR3 DNA: TGCGCCAGCAGCTCCCGTGACGGGGCAAATGAGCAGTTCTTC. As protein: CASSSRDGANEQFF.

The chain is built from TRBV7-9 and TRBJ2-1, with D possibly matching TRBD1 (6 bases). V was cut by 1 base and J by 1 base, with 14 bases left in between. The V gene's germline CDR1 is SEHNR and CDR2 FQNEAQ (reference sequence). This CDR3 is 17 amino acids long. The CDR3 region has the DNA TGTGCCAGCAGCTTAGGCCCGCTGGGGGCATCCTACAATGAGCAGTTCTTC. This codes for CASSLGPLGASYNEQFF.

This chain links TRBV6-1 with TRBJ1-6; D may be TRBD1 (5 bases). Germline lookup yields CDR1 MNHNS and CDR2 SASEGT. Trimming removed 6 bases at V and 15 bases at J, with 9 bases between. There are 10 residues in the CDR3. This CDR3 reads CASSLRDLHF. The CDR3 coding sequence is TGTGCCAGCAGCCTCAGGGACCTCCACTTT.

The chain links TRBV2 to TRBJ2-4, with D hard to call. The CDR3 contains 10 residues. Germline assignment: CDR1 SNHLY and CDR2 FYNNEI. V lost 2 bases and J lost 7, with 0 bases in between. CDR3 bases: TGTGCCAGCAGTGAAAACATTCAGTACTTC. Protein sequence: CASSENIQYF.

Of note for this clone: This CDR3 is also generated by other DNA sequences in the sample. The rearrangement joins TRBV11-2 to TRBJ2-4; D not certain. The germline V and J ends were trimmed by 3 bases and 6 bases, with 12 bases remaining between them. CDR3 length: 14 residues. Germline V gene data show CDR1 as SGHAT and CDR2 as FQNNGV. The CDR3 sequence: CASSFQRKGNIQYF. The CDR3, as DNA: TGTGCCAGCAGCTTCCAGCGTAAGGGAAACATTCAGTACTTC.

V usage is TRBV6-5 and J usage is TRBJ1-4; 9 bases map to TRBD1. Per the germline V gene, CDR1 is MNHEY and CDR2 is SVGAGI. This CDR3 is 15 amino acids long. The V and J ends lost 5 bases and 7 bases, in that order; junction bases with no gene match: 8. The CDR3 sequence is CASSATGGAGEKLFF. DNA of the CDR3: TGTGCCAGCAGTGCTACAGGGGGCGCGGGTGAAAAACTGTTTTTT.

The sample holds a few counts of this clone. The rearrangement joins TRBV6-5 to TRBJ1-2; D is unclear. Deletions cut 0 bases from V and 3 bases from J, with 11 bases between. The CDR3 covers 15 residues. Germline CDR1 MNHEY, CDR2 SVGAGI. This chain's CDR3 is CASSYSYRNDYGYTF. The DNA for the CDR3 is TGTGCCAGCAGTTACTCATATCGGAACGACTATGGCTACACCTTC.

The chain uses TRBV6-1 and TRBJ1-3, with D unresolved. Germline CDR1 MNHNS, CDR2 SASEGT. The V gene lost 4 bases and the J gene lost 4 bases, with 8 bases spanning the gap. This CDR3 has 13 residues. The CDR3 region is CASSALEGNTIYF. The CDR3 region has the DNA TGTGCCAGCAGTGCGTTGGAAGGAAACACCATATATTTT.

The gene calls are TRBV5-1 and TRBJ2-7; D possibly corresponds to TRBD1 (5 bases). Germline CDR1 is SGHRS and CDR2 is YFSETQ. V lost 2 bases, J lost 1 base, and 10 bases lay in between. CDR3 length equals 14 residues. CDR3 in amino acids: CASSFGAGSYEQYF. The DNA of the CDR3 is TGCGCCAGCAGCTTTGGGGCAGGGTCCTACGAGCAGTACTTC. The full variable domain, its missing parts supplied by reference TRBV5-1 and TRBJ2-7, is KAGVTQTPRYLIKTRGQQVTLSCSPISGHRSVSWYQQTPGQGLQFLFEYFSETQRNKGNFPGRFSGRQFSNSRSEMNVSTLELGDSALYLCASSFGAGSYEQYFGPGTRLTVT.

The chain links TRBV10-2 to TRBJ1-2; D is unresolved. The V gene's germline CDR1 is WSHSY and CDR2 SAAADI. V was cut by 6 bases and J by 4 bases, with 15 bases left in between. This CDR3 is built from 14 residues. CDR3 region: CASSAGLLGYGYTF. For the CDR3, the DNA is TGCGCCAGCAGCGCCGGGTTACTAGGCTATGGCTACACCTTC.

The chain links TRBV5-1 to TRBJ2-3, with unresolved D. The germline V gene encodes CDR1 SGHRS and CDR2 YFSETQ. This CDR3 has 14 amino acids. Trimming pared 3 bases from V and 1 base from J, leaving 9 bases between. CDR3 nucleotides: TGCGCCAGCAGCTCCCAGTCGGGCACAGATACGCAGTATTTT. This encodes CASSSQSGTDTQYF.

V gene TRBV28 combines with J gene TRBJ1-5; 7 positions match TRBD1. Germline values: CDR1 MDHEN, CDR2 SYDVKM. The CDR3 consists of 14 residues. The V segment lost 9 bases and the J segment 4 bases; nucleotides outside the gene matches: 9. CDR3 sequence reads: CASKAGTANQPQHF. The CDR3 region has the DNA TGTGCCAGTAAAGCCGGGACAGCGAATCAGCCCCAGCATTTT.

The chain recombines TRBV5-8 with TRBJ2-7; D remains ambiguous. CDR3 length equals 10 residues. Trimming took off 4 bases at V and 4 bases at J, with 3 bases between the two ends. Germline V gives CDR1 SGHTS, CDR2 YDEGEE. DNA of the CDR3: TGTGCCAGCAGCCCATACGAGCAGTACTTC. Its translation is CASSPYEQYF.

The sample holds one count of this clone. The junction departs from germline at one end; a sequencing error may be responsible. J is TRBJ2-4 and V is TRBV7-9; D is tentatively TRBD1 or TRBD2 (5 bases each). The CDR3 consists of 11 residues. From germline, CDR1 is SEHNR and CDR2 FQNEAQ (reference sequence). The CDR3, as DNA: TGTGCCAGCAGCTTCGCCGGGACGTACAACTTC. This translates into CASSFAGTYNF.